This TCR beta chain stems from a study of T cell repertoires in cytomegalovirus infection. Study overall: CMV infection and matching HLA type were both indicated by public TCR beta signatures. The study, taken as a whole, reports: People with CMV and the relevant HLA were identified by cumulative public TCR beta family frequency.

TCRdb used MiXCR to reprocess the reads, holding one entry per CDR3 protein. The sample includes 680,000 or so distinct CDR3 sequences, 35% seen only once; the top ten take 2.8%. This CDR3 is built from 11 residues. The germline V and J ends were trimmed by 3 bases and 11 bases, with 9 bases remaining between them. Looked up from germline, CDR1 is KGHSH and CDR2 is LQKENI. For this clonotype: The antigen remains unidentified.

Sequencing input: PBMCs. This chain links TRBV18 with TRBJ2-3; D call uncertain. This receptor was identified in a human donor in good health (CMV status not recorded). Some clones in this sample may be carry-over from other donors' samples. This CDR3 reads CASSPSQVQYF. CDR3 bases: TGTGCCAGCTCACCTAGCCAAGTGCAGTATTTT.